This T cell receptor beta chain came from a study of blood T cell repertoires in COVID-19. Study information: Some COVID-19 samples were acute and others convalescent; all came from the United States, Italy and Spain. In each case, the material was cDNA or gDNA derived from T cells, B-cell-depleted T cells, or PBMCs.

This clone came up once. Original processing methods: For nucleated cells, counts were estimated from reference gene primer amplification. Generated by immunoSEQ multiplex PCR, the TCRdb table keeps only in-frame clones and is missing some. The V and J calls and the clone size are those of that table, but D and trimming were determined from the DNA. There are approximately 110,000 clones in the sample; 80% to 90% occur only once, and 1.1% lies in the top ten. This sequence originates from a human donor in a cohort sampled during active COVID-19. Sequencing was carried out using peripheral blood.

The CDR3 DNA follows: TGTGCCACCAGTGGCCGGGGAGGCTATAGCACAGATACGCAGTATTTT. It yields the protein CATSGRGGYSTDTQYF. This chain connects TRBV24-1 to TRBJ2-3; D might be TRBD2 (6 bases). The CDR3 loop spans 16 amino acids. Looked up from germline, CDR1 is KGHDR and CDR2 is SFDVKD. V dropped 5 bases and J dropped 0 bases, with 14 bases sitting between them.